This is a list of T cell receptor beta chains from one sample in a study of response to subunit inactivated influenza vaccine. TCRdb called the RT-PCR reads again in MiXCR, with one record for every CDR3 protein. This sample has approximately 500,000 distinct CDR3 sequences; around 13% occur once, and the top ten carry around 10%. Sequenced material: PBMCs from blood, taken 12 days after vaccination. The origin of the receptors is a man in his forties or fifties who received an inactivated influenza vaccine. The CDR3 runs from the conserved cysteine through the conserved F or W. The D gene is left open where the match is weak. Expanded clones get a size class; other rows say once, few or many, or leave the size out.

V	size	J	D	DNA	CDR3
TRBV5-1	many	TRBJ2-2	TRBD2	TGCGCCAGCACCGGACTAGCCTCGAACACCGGGGAGCTGTTTTTT	CASTGLASNTGELFF
TRBV7-3	-	TRBJ1-1	TRBD1	TGTGCCAGCAGCCCGACAGGGATTGGCACTGAAGCTTTCTTT	CASSPTGIGTEAFF
TRBV5-1	few	TRBJ2-7	-	TGCGCCAGCAGCTTGGTAATAAATGGTGATTACGAGCAGTACTTC	CASSLVINGDYEQYF
TRBV20-1	few	TRBJ1-5	-	TGCAGTGGGACACGGGGCCTCACAGGACCTCAGCCCCAGCATTTT	CSGTRGLTGPQPQHF
TRBV4-1	-	TRBJ2-6	-	TGCGCCAGCAGCCAAGAAGGCTCAGGGTTCTCTGGGGCCAACGTCCTGACTTTC	CASSQEGSGFSGANVLTF
TRBV14	few	TRBJ2-5	TRBD2	TGTGCCAGCAGCCAATGGTTGTCTAGCGGTCTTCAAGAGACCCAGTACTTC	CASSQWLSSGLQETQYF
TRBV24-1	few	TRBJ2-7	TRBD2	TGTGCCACCAGTGATCCTAGCGGGGGGGCCTACGAGCAGTACTTC	CATSDPSGGAYEQYF
TRBV2	-	TRBJ1-5	TRBD1	TGTGCCAGCAGAACCGGGACAGGGGGCGGACAGCCCCAGCATTTT	CASRTGTGGGQPQHF
TRBV24-1	few	TRBJ2-3	-	TGTGCCACCAGTGATGGGATCACAGATACGCAGTATTTT	CATSDGITDTQYF
TRBV12-3/TRBV12-4	few	TRBJ1-4	TRBD1	TGTGCCAGCAGCTACGAACCAGGGGGCGCAGAAGAAAAACTGTTTTTT	CASSYEPGGAEEKLFF
TRBV7-7	-	TRBJ2-7	-	TGTACCAGCAGCTTAGATGCCACCACCGAGCAGTACTTC	CTSSLDATTEQYF
TRBV20-1	-	TRBJ2-3	TRBD2	TGCAGTGCTAGTGTCGGGAGGGGCACAGATACGCAGTATTTT	CSASVGRGTDTQYF
TRBV20-1	-	TRBJ2-3	TRBD2	TGCAGTGCCGGGAGGGCGGGCACAGATACGCAGTATTTT	CSAGRAGTDTQYF
TRBV29-1	-	TRBJ2-3	-	TGCAGCGTGCGACAGGGAGGAGCAGATACGCAGTATTTT	CSVRQGGADTQYF
TRBV6-2/TRBV6-3	-	TRBJ2-7	TRBD2	TGTGCCAGCAGTTCCTATAGCGGGAGGGCCTCCTACGAGCAGTACTTC	CASSSYSGRASYEQYF
TRBV20-1	-	TRBJ2-3	TRBD2	TGCAGTGCTAGAGATTGGGCTAGCGGGAGCGCAGATACGCAGTATTTT	CSARDWASGSADTQYF
TRBV7-2	few	TRBJ2-7	TRBD2	TGTGCCAGCAGCCGGGAGGGGGTTTACGAGCAGTACTTC	CASSREGVYEQYF
TRBV6-5	few	TRBJ2-1	-	TGTGCCAGCAGTTACGTGGGGGATATCAATGAGCAGTTCTTC	CASSYVGDINEQFF
TRBV10-2	once	TRBJ2-7	TRBD1	TGCGCCAGCAGTGTTTCTCGGACAGGGGGCAGGTCCTACGAGCAGTACTTC	CASSVSRTGGRSYEQYF
TRBV9	once	TRBJ2-3	TRBD1	TGTTCCAGCAATATACAGGGGCAGGGAGATACGCAGTATTTT	CSSNIQGQGDTQYF
TRBV6-5	-	TRBJ2-2	TRBD2	TGTGCCAGCAGTTACTCCGGGACTAGGAACACCGGGGAGCTGTTTTTT	CASSYSGTRNTGELFF
TRBV29-1	few	TRBJ2-3	-	TGCAGCGTTGAAGATTCAGGGGCTAGCACAGATACGCAGTATTTT	CSVEDSGASTDTQYF
TRBV5-5	many	TRBJ2-5	TRBD1	TGTGCCAGCAGCTATACAGGGGGCGCAGAGACCCAGTACTTC	CASSYTGGAETQYF
TRBV6-1	-	TRBJ2-7	TRBD2	TGTGCCAGCAGTCGCTCACTAGCGCCCGCCTACGAGCAGTACTTC	CASSRSLAPAYEQYF
TRBV5-1	-	TRBJ2-1	TRBD2	TGCGCCAGCAGCTTGACACTAGCGGGGGGGCGCCGGAACAATGAGCAGTTCTTC	CASSLTLAGGRRNNEQFF
TRBV11-2	-	TRBJ2-3	-	TGTGCCAGCAGCTTAGTCTCAGCGGCTGATAGCACAGATACGCAGTATTTT	CASSLVSAADSTDTQYF